Included here is one T cell receptor (beta chain) sequence, with context. Isolated RNA was reverse transcribed in full, so expressed TCRB transcripts were sequenced. The assay was immunoSEQ multiplex PCR, and TCRdb's table has in-frame clones only and misses some. The sample carries under 900,000 clones, about a sixth recorded once. The data originate from a study of beta chain features in type 1 diabetes. CDR3 length: 16 amino acids. Germline lookup yields CDR1 SGHTA and CDR2 FQGTGA. V lost 5 bases and J lost 3, with 17 bases in between. This rearrangement joins TRBV7-3 to TRBJ2-1; no definite D call. The receptor was derived from a woman aged 18-29 years in good health. Specimen: naive CD4+ T cells from blood. This CDR3 is CASSPHISSGYNEQFF. DNA of the CDR3: TGTGCCAGCAGCCCCCACATCAGCAGTGGCTACAATGAGCAGTTCTTC.